One and the same sample provided the 11 T cell receptor beta chains below, sequenced in a study of CD8 T cells in ankylosing spondylitis. TCRdb ran MiXCR on the 5' RACE reads and lists one entry per CDR3 protein. Among 250,000 or so distinct CDR3 sequences listed, about 24% were seen once. What was sequenced was blood, either unsorted or a sorted T cell fraction (not recorded which). The origin of the receptors is a male donor with ankylosing spondylitis or in good health (not recorded which).

There are many counts of this clonotype. The gene calls are TRBV20-1 and TRBJ2-7; D is undetermined. Germline V gene data show CDR1 as DFQATT and CDR2 as SNEGSKA (reference sequence). The CDR3 has 14 amino acids. Trimming took off 6 bases at V and 2 bases at J, with 17 bases between the two ends. CDR3 bases: TGCAGTGCCAGCCTCCCTTCCCAACCCTACGAGCAGTACTTC. Amino acid sequence: CSASLPSQPYEQYF.

About this clonotype: A junction end diverges from the germline sequence, so it may reflect a read error. V usage is TRBV10-3 and J usage is TRBJ2-5; 10 bases agree with TRBD1. Germline-derived CDR1 and CDR2 are ENHRY and SYGVKD. The CDR3 loop spans 16 amino acids. CDR3 region: CAISQSEGQGWETQYF. CDR3 nucleotide sequence: TGTGCCATCAGTCAGTCCGAGGGACAGGGGTGGGAGACCCAGTACTTC.

The chain joins TRBV7-2 to TRBJ2-3, with D hard to call. The germline V gene has CDR1 SGHTA and CDR2 FQGNSA. This CDR3 is built from 12 residues. V was cut by 5 bases and J by 8 bases, with 11 bases left in between. CDR3 sequence reads: CASSLYMGTQYF. CDR3 sequence (DNA): TGTGCCAGCAGCCTCTATATGGGTACGCAGTATTTT. The full variable domain, completed using reference TRBV7-2 and TRBJ2-3, is GAGVSQSPSNKVTEKGKDVELRCDPISGHTALYWYRQSLGQGLEFLIYFQGNSAPDKSGLPSDRFSAERTGGSVSTLTIQRTQQEDSAVYLCASSLYMGTQYFGPGTRLTVL.

This clonotype was detected ten times or more. The chain joins TRBV5-1 to TRBJ2-1; D is tentatively TRBD1 or TRBD2 (6 bases each). The CDR3 totals 15 residues. Trimming removed 1 base from V and 8 bases from J, with 16 bases in between. Germline assignment: CDR1 SGHRS and CDR2 YFSETQ. The CDR3 loop reads CASSLRGASFDEQFF. The CDR3 nucleotides are TGCGCCAGCAGCTTGAGGGGGGCTTCATTTGATGAGCAGTTCTTC.

In its sample, this clonotype was seen a few times. This chain joins TRBV10-3 and TRBJ2-7; D gene unclear. V was pared by 8 bases and J by 5 bases, with 13 bases between. The CDR3 is made up of 12 amino acids. Germline V gene lookup returns CDR1 ENHRY and CDR2 SYGVKD. The CDR3 region has the DNA TGTGCCATCGCCGGCAGTCGTAACGAGCAGTACTTC. It encodes CAIAGSRNEQYF.

This clonotype appeared a few times. J is TRBJ1-1 and V is TRBV12-3 or TRBV12-4; 7 positions agree with TRBD1. The CDR3 consists of 15 residues. With V trimmed by 3 bases and J by 1 base, 5 bases remained unmatched. The CDR3 nucleotides are TGTGCCAGCAGTTTGGAGGGGGCCCGGAACACTGAAGCTTTCTTT. Translation gives CASSLEGARNTEAFF.

This clonotype was seen more than once but under ten times. The rearrangement links TRBV10-3 to TRBJ2-6; 8 bases align to TRBD1. J was trimmed by 2 bases and V by 4 bases; bases with no gene match: 1. The CDR3 runs to 15 residues. Germline V lookup: CDR1 ENHRY, CDR2 SYGVKD. CDR3 residues: CAISGTGTGANVLTF. CDR3 DNA: TGTGCCATCAGTGGGACAGGGACTGGGGCCAACGTCCTGACTTTC.

This chain joins TRBV29-1 and TRBJ2-5, with D possibly being TRBD1 (6 bases). Germline V gene data show CDR1 as SQVTM and CDR2 as ANQGSEA. Trimming pared 0 bases from V and 2 bases from J, leaving 13 bases between. There are 15 residues in the CDR3. Written as DNA, the CDR3 is TGCAGCGTTGAAGAATGGGACACATATCAAGAGACCCAGTACTTC. Translation gives CSVEEWDTYQETQYF. Filled out from reference TRBV29-1 and TRBJ2-5, the complete variable domain reads SAVISQKPSRDICQRGTSLTIQCQVDSQVTMMFWYRQQPGQSLTLIATANQGSEATYESGFVIDKFPISRPNLTFSTLTVSNMSPEDSSIYLCSVEEWDTYQETQYFGPGTRLLVL.

DNA of the CDR3: TGTGCCAGCAGCCAAAATGACGGTGGCAATCAGCCCCAGCATTTT. Amino acids: CASSQNDGGNQPQHF. The chain links TRBV4-2 to TRBJ1-5; D uncertain. Germline CDR1 and CDR2: LGHNA and YNFKEQ. The CDR3 totals 15 residues. Trimming took 2 bases from V and 2 from J, leaving 10 bases between them.

This clonotype was recorded at least ten times. The chain employs TRBV20-1 and TRBJ2-3, with D possibly being TRBD2 (5 bases). The CDR3 length is 14 residues. V gave up 1 base and J gave up 4 bases, with 12 bases separating them. The germline V gene has CDR1 DFQATT and CDR2 SNEGSKA (reference sequence). The CDR3 protein is CSARGAVLADTQYF. The CDR3 DNA follows: TGCAGTGCTAGAGGAGCGGTCTTAGCAGATACGCAGTATTTT.

The table lists this clonotype with a few counts. This rearrangement joins TRBV20-1 to TRBJ2-3, with 8 positions matching TRBD2. The V segment lost 4 bases and the J segment 3 bases; nucleotides outside the gene matches: 3. Germline CDR1 and CDR2: DFQATT and SNEGSKA (reference sequence). CDR3 length equals 13 residues. In DNA, the CDR3 is TGCAGTGCTATAGCGGGGCCGACAGATACGCAGTATTTT. Amino acids: CSAIAGPTDTQYF.